The rows below give T cell receptor beta chains drawn from one sample of a study of radiation and T cells in renal cell carcinoma. The data were produced by immunoSEQ multiplex PCR, yet TCRdb's version contains in-frame clones alone and is incomplete. The profile shows 150,000 or so clones, about 88% of them singletons. The sequenced sample was blood, obtained from a patient whose treatment included radiotherapy and nephrectomy. These receptors all come from a woman in her seventies with renal cell carcinoma. Both conserved end residues are part of each CDR3. Each record gives: clone size, V gene, J gene, D gene, CDR3 protein, CDR3 DNA. The D gene is left open where the match is weak. Clone size, where shown, is once, few, many, or a class for clones that have expanded.

>NA|TRBV29-1|TRBJ2-5|NA
CSVEGGGPLTQYF
TGCAGCGTTGAGGGGGGGGGCCCATTGACCCAGTACTTC
>NA|TRBV5-1|TRBJ2-1|NA
CASSVTGRRNHNEQFF
TGCGCCAGCAGCGTAACAGGGAGAAGAAATCACAATGAGCAGTTCTTC
>NA|TRBV10-3|TRBJ2-1|NA
CAISEGGPQFF
TGTGCCATCAGTGAGGGAGGTCCCCAGTTCTTC
>NA|TRBV18|TRBJ1-4|TRBD1
CASSLKGQGVEKLFF
TGTGCCAGCTCGCTGAAGGGACAGGGTGTTGAAAAACTGTTTTTT
>NA|TRBV5-1|TRBJ2-7|TRBD1
CASSREGTERYEQYF
TGCGCCAGCAGTCGCGAGGGGACAGAGCGCTACGAGCAGTACTTC
>NA|TRBV6-6|TRBJ1-5|NA
CASSLLAGSQPQHF
TGTGCCAGCAGTCTACTAGCAGGGAGTCAGCCCCAGCATTTT
>NA|TRBV27|TRBJ2-2|TRBD1
CASRNRQGTGELFF
TGTGCCAGCAGAAACCGACAGGGGACCGGGGAGCTGTTTTTT
>NA|TRBV28|TRBJ1-6|TRBD1
CASSRTGGLASPLHF
TGTGCCAGCAGCCGCACAGGGGGCCTGGCGTCACCCCTCCACTTT
>NA|TRBV30|TRBJ1-3|NA
CAWSVGTKPGNTIYF
TGTGCCTGGAGTGTAGGGACAAAGCCTGGAAACACCATATATTTT
>NA|TRBV27|TRBJ1-5|NA
CASSWGSGGNQPQHF
TGTGCCAGCAGTTGGGGGTCGGGGGGCAATCAGCCCCAGCATTTT
>once|TRBV27|TRBJ2-5|NA
CASSFSEDHLGGTQYF
TGTGCCAGCAGTTTTTCGGAGGACCATCTGGGGGGGACCCAGTACTTC
>NA|TRBV9|TRBJ2-1|NA
CASSVGGRESYSSYNEQFF
TGTGCCAGCAGCGTAGGGGGACGAGAATCCTACAGCTCCTACAATGAGCAGTTCTTC
>once|TRBV30|TRBJ1-3|NA
CAWSGGLGNTIYF
TGTGCCTGGAGTGGAGGTCTTGGAAACACCATATATTTT
>NA|TRBV27|TRBJ2-7|TRBD1
CASSRDRVEQYF
TGTGCCAGCAGCCGTGACAGGGTCGAGCAGTACTTC
>NA|TRBV28|TRBJ1-2|NA
CASSLSNYGYTF
TGTGCCAGCAGTTTAAGTAACTATGGCTACACCTTC
>NA|TRBV2|TRBJ1-2|NA
CASSLGGDGAYGYTF
TGTGCCAGCAGTCTTGGGGGGGATGGGGCCTATGGCTACACCTTC
>NA|TRBV5-6|TRBJ1-1|TRBD1
CASDSLGTGVYTEAFF
TGTGCCAGCGATTCCCTGGGGACAGGGGTGTACACTGAAGCTTTCTTT
>NA|TRBV30|TRBJ1-3|NA
CAWRSRGRVGSSGNTIYF
TGTGCCTGGAGATCCCGGGGTAGAGTCGGAAGCTCTGGAAACACCATATATTTT
>NA|TRBV5-5|TRBJ1-2|NA
CASSPTGDYGYTF
TGTGCCAGCAGTCCTACAGGAGACTATGGCTACACCTTC
>NA|TRBV30|TRBJ2-5|NA
CAWSRVRGSETQYF
TGTGCCTGGAGTAGAGTAAGGGGTTCGGAGACCCAGTACTTC
>NA|TRBV6-5|TRBJ1-4|NA
CASSYGGEEKLFF
TGTGCCAGCAGTTACGGGGGGGAGGAAAAACTGTTTTTT
>NA|TRBV2|TRBJ1-2|NA
CASSEALNGYTF
TGTGCCAGCAGTGAAGCCCTAAATGGCTACACCTTC
>NA|TRBV9|TRBJ1-4|TRBD1
CASSQGQGQKNEKLFF
TGTGCCAGCAGCCAGGGACAGGGGCAAAAAAATGAAAAACTGTTTTTT
>NA|TRBV7-2|TRBJ2-5|NA
CASSSLDVGTQYF
TGTGCCAGCAGCTCCCTAGACGTGGGGACCCAGTACTTC
>NA|TRBV5-1|TRBJ1-1|NA
CASSSGAPDTEAFF
TGCGCCAGCAGTTCGGGGGCCCCTGACACTGAAGCTTTCTTT
>NA|TRBV11-3|TRBJ1-2|NA
CASSSNRALGPYGYTF
TGTGCCAGCAGCTCGAACCGGGCCTTGGGGCCCTATGGCTACACCTTC